A selection of T cell receptor beta chains follows, all from one sample in a study of CD8 T cells in Susac syndrome. TCRdb reanalysed the immunoSEQ multiplex PCR reads using MiXCR and keeps one entry per CDR3 protein. The sample holds 65,000 to 90,000 distinct CDR3 sequences; 85% to 95% are singletons and the top ten take roughly 0.4%. Sample: CD8+ T cells from PBMCs. The receptor set was obtained from a human donor with multiple sclerosis. Each CDR3 is given with its conserved first and last residue. A D gene is named only where the DNA matches it firmly. Expanded clones are given a class, and other clones once, few, many or no size at all.

cdr3_aa cdr3_nt clone_size j_call v_call d_call
CASSFGKYGVINTEAFF TGTGCCAGCAGTTTTGGAAAGTACGGGGTGATCAACACTGAAGCTTTCTTT NA TRBJ1-1 TRBV27 NA
CASSPRQGLWAQYF TGTGCCAGCAGCCCCAGGCAGGGTTTGTGGGCCCAGTACTTC NA TRBJ2-5 TRBV3-1 NA
CASRPGTGNNPYPPEVLTF TGTGCCAGCAGGCCCGGGACAGGGAATAACCCCTACCCTCCCGAGGTCCTGACTTTC NA TRBJ2-6 TRBV7-9 TRBD1
CSVEAPGLAEFDEQFF TGCAGCGTTGAAGCCCCGGGACTAGCGGAATTCGATGAGCAGTTCTTC once TRBJ2-1 TRBV29-1 TRBD2
CASRPMDDPGEQYF TGTGCCAGCAGGCCAATGGATGACCCAGGGGAGCAGTACTTC NA TRBJ2-7 TRBV3-1 NA
CASSQDLGVKYGYTF TGCGCCAGCAGCCAAGATCTCGGGGTGAAGTATGGCTACACCTTC NA TRBJ1-2 TRBV4-3 NA
CASYSGTGLYEQYF TGCGCCAGCTATTCCGGGACAGGGCTCTACGAGCAGTACTTC NA TRBJ2-7 TRBV5-1 TRBD1
CASSRLGETSVTGELFF TGTGCCAGCAGCCGCCTGGGCGAGACTAGCGTGACCGGGGAGCTGTTTTTT NA TRBJ2-2 TRBV13 TRBD2
CASRGRTGFGETQYF TGTGCCAGCAGGGGGCGGACAGGGTTTGGAGAGACCCAGTACTTC NA TRBJ2-5 TRBV7-9 TRBD1
CASSPSDLGRNHGYTF TGTGCCAGCAGCCCCTCGGACCTGGGGCGGAACCATGGCTACACCTTC NA TRBJ1-2 TRBV11-1 NA
CASSLEALREDTQYF TGTGCCAGCAGCTTGGAGGCGCTACGGGAAGATACGCAGTATTTT NA TRBJ2-3 TRBV5-4 NA
CASSLWDRNYNSPLHF TGTGCCAGCAGTTTATGGGACAGGAACTATAATTCACCCCTCCACTTT NA TRBJ1-6 TRBV28 TRBD1
CASSYGTEAFF TGTGCCAGCAGTTATGGAACTGAAGCTTTCTTT few TRBJ1-1 TRBV6-2/TRBV6-3 NA
CASSLEGGIHGYTF TGTGCCAGCAGCTTAGAAGGGGGAATTCATGGCTACACCTTC NA TRBJ1-2 TRBV7-9 NA
CASSLTRGTGRFSGANVLTF TGTGCCAGCAGCTTAACAAGAGGGACAGGGAGATTTTCTGGGGCCAACGTCCTGACTTTC NA TRBJ2-6 TRBV7-3 TRBD1
CASSQEEIGTNTEAFF TGCGCCAGCAGCCAAGAAGAGATAGGGACGAACACTGAAGCTTTCTTT NA TRBJ1-1 TRBV4-1 NA
CASTKRSRGQGVNEAFF TGTGCCAGCACCAAAAGGTCCAGGGGACAGGGCGTTAACGAAGCTTTCTTT NA TRBJ1-1 TRBV6-2/TRBV6-3 TRBD1
CASSPQNDRSPNYEQYF TGTGCCAGCAGTCCCCAGAATGACAGGAGTCCAAACTACGAGCAGTACTTC NA TRBJ2-7 TRBV27 NA
CASSFDPGGYTF TGTGCCAGCAGTTTTGACCCAGGTGGCTACACCTTC NA TRBJ1-2 TRBV6-2/TRBV6-3 NA
CASSLSEDEQYF TGTGCCAGCAGCTTGTCAGAGGACGAGCAGTACTTC NA TRBJ2-7 TRBV7-2 NA
CASSTGFGYEQYF TGTGCCAGTAGTACAGGGTTCGGCTACGAGCAGTACTTC NA TRBJ2-7 TRBV19 NA
CASETGGRNSPLHF TGTGCCAGCGAAACAGGGGGGAGGAATTCACCCCTCCACTTT NA TRBJ1-6 TRBV19 TRBD1
CASSHPGQGKVVRGTEAFF TGTGCCAGCTCTCACCCGGGACAGGGGAAAGTGGTTCGAGGCACTGAAGCTTTCTTT once TRBJ1-1 TRBV18 TRBD1
CASSLLPQDIYYGYTF TGTGCCAGCAGCTTACTCCCTCAGGACATCTACTATGGCTACACCTTC NA TRBJ1-2 TRBV7-2 NA
CSVRTGGYNTEAFF TGCAGCGTCCGGACAGGGGGATATAACACTGAAGCTTTCTTT NA TRBJ1-1 TRBV29-1 TRBD1
CSVEGGGSTDTQYF TGCAGCGTTGAAGGGGGCGGCAGCACAGATACGCAGTATTTT NA TRBJ2-3 TRBV29-1 NA
CSAQERSGPTDTQYF TGCAGTGCCCAGGAGCGTAGCGGGCCTACAGATACGCAGTATTTT NA TRBJ2-3 TRBV20-1 TRBD2
CARSRLSLTRAPNYGYTF TGTGCCAGGAGCCGCCTGTCCCTTACTCGGGCACCTAACTATGGCTACACCTTC NA TRBJ1-2 TRBV9 NA
CASSLQGAGTGELFF TGTGCCAGCAGCCTACAGGGGGCAGGCACCGGGGAGCTGTTTTTT NA TRBJ2-2 TRBV7-9 TRBD1
CAISEGNTQYF TGTGCCATCAGTGAGGGGAATACGCAGTATTTT NA TRBJ2-3 TRBV10-3 NA
CASSLGTSGRSSYNEQFF TGTGCCAGCAGTTTAGGGACTAGCGGGAGGAGCTCCTACAATGAGCAGTTCTTC NA TRBJ2-1 TRBV12-3/TRBV12-4 TRBD2
CAWSPLNRYTGELFF TGTGCCTGGAGTCCCCTTAACAGATACACCGGGGAGCTGTTTTTT NA TRBJ2-2 TRBV30 NA
CASSPLLAGATGELFF TGTGCCAGCAGCCCACTACTAGCGGGAGCTACCGGGGAGCTGTTTTTT NA TRBJ2-2 TRBV13 TRBD2
CASSTRLAGAYEQYF TGTGCCAGCAGCACCCGACTAGCGGGAGCGTACGAGCAGTACTTC NA TRBJ2-7 TRBV7-9 TRBD2
CASSLGSSYNEQFF TGTGCCAGCAGTTTAGGTAGCTCCTACAATGAGCAGTTCTTC few TRBJ2-1 TRBV27 NA
CASRPGRVYGYTF TGTGCCAGCAGGCCGGGACGGGTATATGGCTACACCTTC NA TRBJ1-2 TRBV6-5 NA
CASSGTSGARDEQFF TGCGCCAGCTCCGGGACTAGCGGGGCCAGGGATGAGCAGTTCTTC NA TRBJ2-1 TRBV5-1 TRBD2
CSVTGVSEQYF TGCAGCGTTACAGGAGTTAGCGAGCAGTACTTC once TRBJ2-7 TRBV29-1 NA
CSAPGTPSNHEQYF TGCAGTGCCCCAGGGACACCCTCAAACCACGAGCAGTACTTC NA TRBJ2-7 TRBV20-1 NA
CASSWTGSGSYEQYF TGTGCCAGCAGCTGGACAGGGTCCGGTTCCTACGAGCAGTACTTC NA TRBJ2-7 TRBV5-4 TRBD1
CSVEGDRVFSGYTF TGCAGCGTGGAAGGGGACAGGGTCTTTAGTGGCTACACCTTC once TRBJ1-2 TRBV29-1 TRBD1
CASSPLGAQPQETQYF TGTGCCAGCTCACCACTAGGGGCTCAACCCCAAGAGACCCAGTACTTC NA TRBJ2-5 TRBV18 NA
CASSYIWTSGRLSSYNEQFF TGTGCCAGCAGTTACATTTGGACTAGCGGGAGGCTAAGCTCCTACAATGAGCAGTTCTTC NA TRBJ2-1 TRBV6-2/TRBV6-3 TRBD2
CASSQTGGGGYTF TGCGCCAGCAGCCAGACAGGTGGGGGAGGCTACACCTTC NA TRBJ1-2 TRBV4-1 NA
CASSLDGGDQPQHF TGTGCCAGCAGCTTGGATGGGGGGGATCAGCCCCAGCATTTT once TRBJ1-5 TRBV5-6 NA
CASSVGTGVVYGYTF TGTGCCAGCAGCGTAGGGACAGGGGTCGTCTATGGCTACACCTTC NA TRBJ1-2 TRBV9 TRBD1
CASSYQQDTYEQYF TGTGCCAGCAGTTACCAACAGGATACCTACGAGCAGTACTTC NA TRBJ2-7 TRBV6-2/TRBV6-3 NA
CASTFRASYEQYF TGTGCCAGCACTTTCAGGGCCTCCTACGAGCAGTACTTC NA TRBJ2-7 TRBV25-1 NA
CSVEDEGNYDSYNEQFF TGCAGCGTTGAAGATGAAGGAAACTACGACTCCTACAATGAGCAGTTCTTC NA TRBJ2-1 TRBV29-1 NA
CASSAGTAFSGANVLTF TGTGCCAGCAGCGCCGGGACAGCCTTCTCTGGGGCCAACGTCCTGACTTTC NA TRBJ2-6 TRBV5-4 TRBD1